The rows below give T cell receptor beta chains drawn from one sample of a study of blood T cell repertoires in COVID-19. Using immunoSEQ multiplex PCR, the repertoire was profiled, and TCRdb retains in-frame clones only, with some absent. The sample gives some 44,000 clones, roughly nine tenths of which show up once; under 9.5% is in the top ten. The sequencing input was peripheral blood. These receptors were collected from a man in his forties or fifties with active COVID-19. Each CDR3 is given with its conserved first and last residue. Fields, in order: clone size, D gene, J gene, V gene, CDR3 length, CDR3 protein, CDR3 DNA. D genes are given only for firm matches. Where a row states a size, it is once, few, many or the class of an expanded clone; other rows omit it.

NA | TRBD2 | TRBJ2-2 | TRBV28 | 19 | CASSPLGRTSGRGTGELFF | TGTGCCAGCAGCCCGCTCGGCCGGACTAGCGGGAGAGGGACCGGGGAGCTGTTTTTT
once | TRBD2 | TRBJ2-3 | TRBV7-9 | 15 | CASSLLAGGPDTQYF | TGTGCCAGCAGCTTATTGGCGGGAGGGCCAGATACGCAGTATTTT
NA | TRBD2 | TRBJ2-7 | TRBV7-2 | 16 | CASSSDWTSGTYEQYF | TGTGCCAGCAGCTCAGATTGGACTAGCGGGACCTACGAGCAGTACTTC
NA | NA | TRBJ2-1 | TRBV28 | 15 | CASSSGGASYNEQFF | TGTGCCAGCAGTTCCGGCGGAGCCTCCTACAATGAGCAGTTCTTC
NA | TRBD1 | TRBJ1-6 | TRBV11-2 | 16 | CASRQYGQGDNSPLHF | TGTGCCAGCAGACAGTATGGACAGGGGGATAATTCACCCCTCCACTTT
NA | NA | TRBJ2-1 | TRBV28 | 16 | CASSYRTEVPYNEQFF | TGTGCCAGCAGTTACCGGACAGAAGTCCCCTACAATGAGCAGTTCTTC
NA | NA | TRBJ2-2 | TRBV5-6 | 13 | CASGPGMTGELFF | TGTGCCAGCGGTCCAGGGATGACCGGGGAGCTGTTTTTT
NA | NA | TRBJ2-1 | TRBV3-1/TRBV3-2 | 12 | CASSLRLGEQFF | TGTGCCAGCAGCTTACGCCTCGGTGAGCAGTTCTTC
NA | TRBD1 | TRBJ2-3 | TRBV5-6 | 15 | CASSADRGLPDTQYF | TGTGCCAGCAGCGCGGACAGGGGGCTCCCAGATACGCAGTATTTT
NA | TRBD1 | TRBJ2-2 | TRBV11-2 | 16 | CASRQAVRGKIGELFF | TGTGCCAGCAGGCAAGCGGTCAGGGGGAAGATCGGGGAGCTGTTTTTT